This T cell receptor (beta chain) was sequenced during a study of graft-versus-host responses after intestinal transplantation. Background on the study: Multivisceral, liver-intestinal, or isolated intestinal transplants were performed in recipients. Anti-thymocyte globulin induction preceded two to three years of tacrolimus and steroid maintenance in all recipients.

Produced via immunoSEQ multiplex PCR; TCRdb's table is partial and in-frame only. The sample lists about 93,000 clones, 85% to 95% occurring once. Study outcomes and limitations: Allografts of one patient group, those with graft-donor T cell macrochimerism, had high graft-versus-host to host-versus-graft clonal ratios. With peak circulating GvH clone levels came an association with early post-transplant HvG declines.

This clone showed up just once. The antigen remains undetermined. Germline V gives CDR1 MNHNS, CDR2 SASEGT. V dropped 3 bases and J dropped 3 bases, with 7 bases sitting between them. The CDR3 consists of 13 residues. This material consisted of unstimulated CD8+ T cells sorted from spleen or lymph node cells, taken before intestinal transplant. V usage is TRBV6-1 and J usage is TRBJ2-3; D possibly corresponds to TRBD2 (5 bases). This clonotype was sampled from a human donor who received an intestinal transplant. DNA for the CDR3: TGTGCCAGCAGTGAGGGCGGGACAGATACGCAGTATTTT. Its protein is CASSEGGTDTQYF.